This T cell receptor (beta chain) came from a study of PD-L1 blockade in urothelial cancer. This clone was found a few times. Enrolled patients showed locally advanced or metastatic urothelial carcinoma. Germline assignment: CDR1 MNHNS and CDR2 SASEGT. Between the trimmed V and J ends, which lost 0 bases and 8 bases, there was a span of 19 bases. CDR3 size: 16 residues. The protocol was immunoSEQ multiplex PCR, while the TCRdb copy is restricted to in-frame clones and leaves out a portion. The table shows fewer than 30,000 clones, with roughly 83% occurring only once. The chain uses TRBV6-1 and TRBJ1-2; D is possibly TRBD1 (5 bases). The TCR sequence derives from a man between 65 and 79 years old with urothelial cancer. This specimen consisted of PBMCs, obtained around atezolizumab (anti-PD-L1) treatment. Here the CDR3 reads CASSEAGSGDSDGYTF. In DNA, the CDR3 is TGTGCCAGCAGTGAAGCTGGATCGGGGGATTCGGACGGCTACACCTTC.